The clone carrying this T cell receptor beta chain was observed once. This sample is part of a study of T cell responses to AZD1222 COVID-19 vaccine. CDR3 length: 14 amino acids. V was cut by 3 bases and J by 1 base, with 9 bases left in between. The V gene's germline CDR1 is LNHDA and CDR2 SQIVND (reference sequence). Measured with immunoSEQ multiplex PCR; TCRdb has only the in-frame clones, and not every one. This sample yields over 100,000 clones, of which roughly 86% are seen a single time; around 12% belongs to the top ten. Here the sequenced sample was peripheral blood, taken on day 0 of AZD1222 vaccination. The chain links TRBV19 to TRBJ1-1; D is unresolved. The sequence was collected from an adult in good health. The CDR3 loop is CASSIAVANTEAFF. The CDR3 nucleotides are TGTGCCAGTAGTATCGCGGTCGCGAACACTGAAGCTTTCTTT.